Described below is a single TCR beta chain sequence and its context. Its antigen is as yet unknown. V was pared by 10 bases and J by 3 bases, with 16 bases between. The CDR3 is 13 amino acids. The germline CDR1 and CDR2 sequences are LNHDA and SQIVND (reference sequence). The data stem from a study of cytomegalovirus exposure and HLA in healthy donors. About the research overall: Per a later analysis, the approximately 620 first-cohort and fewer than 150 validation repertoires shared one platform.

The donors were in the roughly 110-subject validation cohort; that cohort was separate from the roughly 730-subject first cohort. Clones were sequenced by immunoSEQ multiplex PCR, and TCRdb holds only the in-frame ones, with some missing. The repertoire holds 92,000 or so clones, with 96% as singletons. General study points: According to the study, around 180 TCR beta chains were cytomegalovirus-associated.

The specimen sequenced was PBMCs. The TCR originated in a man aged 18 to 29 in good health and CMV-seronegative. The chain employs TRBV19 and TRBJ2-7; maybe TRBD1 (6 bases). CDR3 loop: CATAQGGVYEQYF. CDR3 nucleotide sequence: TGTGCCACCGCACAGGGTGGTGTCTACGAGCAGTACTTC.